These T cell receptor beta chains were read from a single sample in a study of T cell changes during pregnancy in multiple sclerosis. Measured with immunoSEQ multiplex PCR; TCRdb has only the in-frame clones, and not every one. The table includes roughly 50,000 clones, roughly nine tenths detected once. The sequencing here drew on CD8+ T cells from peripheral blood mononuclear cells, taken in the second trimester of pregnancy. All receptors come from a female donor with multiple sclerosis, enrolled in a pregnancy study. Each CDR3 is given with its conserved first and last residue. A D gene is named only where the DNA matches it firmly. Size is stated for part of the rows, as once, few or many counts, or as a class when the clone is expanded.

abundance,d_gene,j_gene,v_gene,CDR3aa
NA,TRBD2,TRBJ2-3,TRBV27,CASSLTSGDTQYF
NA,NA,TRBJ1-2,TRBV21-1,CASSKERRFVYGYTF
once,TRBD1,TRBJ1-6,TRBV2,CASRPTGGESYNSPLHF
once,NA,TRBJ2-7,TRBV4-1,CASSQVPGVYEQYF
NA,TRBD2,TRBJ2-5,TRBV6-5,CASGHGGDMYF
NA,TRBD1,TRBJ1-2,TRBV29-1,CSVEKTGGEYGYTF
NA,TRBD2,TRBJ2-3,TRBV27,CASSFQLGLAKDTQYF
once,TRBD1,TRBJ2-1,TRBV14,CASSQVWDSPYNEQFF
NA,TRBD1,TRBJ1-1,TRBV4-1,CASSPSRGEAFF
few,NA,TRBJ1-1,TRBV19,CASKQGRTEAFF
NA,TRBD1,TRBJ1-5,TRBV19,CASRRPTGYNQPQHF
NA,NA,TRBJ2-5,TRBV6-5,CASSYFRGWETQYF
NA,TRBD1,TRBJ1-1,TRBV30,CAWSITDRGGTEAFF
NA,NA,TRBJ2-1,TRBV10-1,CASSESMEGNEQFF
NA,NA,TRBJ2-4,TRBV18,CASSPRDFLGACYF
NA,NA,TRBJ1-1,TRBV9,CASSAWELFNTEAFF
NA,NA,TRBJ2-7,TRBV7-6,CASSQEGGTTYEQYF
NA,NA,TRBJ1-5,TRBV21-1,CASSKALFRTENQPQHF
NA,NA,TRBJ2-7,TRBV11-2,CASSLHSYEQYF
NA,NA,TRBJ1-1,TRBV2,CASRYSVNTEAFF
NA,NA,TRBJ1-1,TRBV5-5,CASSSDSSEAFF
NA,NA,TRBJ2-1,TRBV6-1,CASSVKSSYNEQFF
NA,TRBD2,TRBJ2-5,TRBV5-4,CASSWGGVQETQYF
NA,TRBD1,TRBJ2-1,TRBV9,CASSVETGFHNEQFF
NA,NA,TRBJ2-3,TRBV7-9,CASYFYTDTQYF
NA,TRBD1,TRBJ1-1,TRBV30,CAWSVQGESEAFF
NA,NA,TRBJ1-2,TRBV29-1,CSVGGSSIYTF
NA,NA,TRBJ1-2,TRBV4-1,CASSQDGGSGAIYGYTF
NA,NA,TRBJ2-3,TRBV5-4,CASSLGGFADTQYF
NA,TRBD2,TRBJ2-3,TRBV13,CASSSASGSTDTQYF
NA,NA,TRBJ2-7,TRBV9,CASSVDQGHQEQYF
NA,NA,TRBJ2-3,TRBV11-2,CASSQPRQGSGSTDTQYF
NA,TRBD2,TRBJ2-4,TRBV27,CASSLGTSGKNIQYF
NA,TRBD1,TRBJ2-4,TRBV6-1,CASSAPPDRVPKNIQYF
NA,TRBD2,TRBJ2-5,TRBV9,CASNPSSGGPETQYF
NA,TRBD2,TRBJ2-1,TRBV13,CASSSPTSGGTTNEQFF
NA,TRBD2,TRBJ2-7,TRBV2,CASSEGGDPGEQYF
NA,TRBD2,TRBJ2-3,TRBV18,CASSPISGTLFTDTQYF
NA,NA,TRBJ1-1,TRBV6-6,CASSYGQSEAFF
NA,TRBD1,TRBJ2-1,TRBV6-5,CASRGDRASYNEQFF
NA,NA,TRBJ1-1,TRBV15,CATSRDRPGTEAFF
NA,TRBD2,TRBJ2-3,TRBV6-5,CASSYSWRGGADTQYF
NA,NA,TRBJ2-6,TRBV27,CASSFLTSSGANVLTF
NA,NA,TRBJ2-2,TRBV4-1,CASSLAQMGGGELFF
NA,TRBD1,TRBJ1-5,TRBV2,CASSEALWTGGFINQPQHF
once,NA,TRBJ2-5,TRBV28,CASTLAAEETQYF
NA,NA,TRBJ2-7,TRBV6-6,CASSYPTDGDYEQYF
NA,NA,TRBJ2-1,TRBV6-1,CASSKTALDEQFF
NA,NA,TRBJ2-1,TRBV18,CASSPGGYNEQFF
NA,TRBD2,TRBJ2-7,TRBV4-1,CASSQAWGGGGYEQYF